This TCR beta chain was captured by sequencing in a study of blood T cell repertoires in COVID-19. Sequencing used immunoSEQ multiplex PCR; TCRdb keeps in-frame clones, though not all of them. The sample yields 250,000 or so clones, 91% seen once. This clone occurred once. Individuals in the exposed group had encountered a COVID-19 case within 2 weeks preceding study entry. J was trimmed by 1 base and V by 3 bases; bases with no gene match: 2. Per the germline V gene, CDR1 is DFQATT and CDR2 is SNEGSKA (reference sequence). CDR3 length: 14 residues. This clonotype was sampled from a man aged 40-49 years who had been exposed to COVID-19. The source material was PBMCs or T cells enriched from blood (not recorded which). This chain joins TRBV20-1 and TRBJ2-3; TRBD2 agrees at 9 bases. CDR3 residues: CSASASGGTDTQYF. For the CDR3, the DNA is TGCAGTGCTAGTGCTAGCGGGGGCACAGATACGCAGTATTTT.